This passage covers 31 T cell receptor beta chains from one sample sequenced in a study of cytomegalovirus exposure and HLA in healthy donors. The PCR employed 60 Vbeta primers together with 13 Jbeta primers. Generated by immunoSEQ multiplex PCR, the TCRdb table keeps only in-frame clones and is missing some. This sample has over 100,000 clones, with roughly 80% found just once. The sample comprised PBMCs. The receptors stem from a man between 25 and 39 years old in good health and CMV-seronegative.

The J gene is TRBJ2-1, the V gene TRBV5-1; a possible D gene is TRBD2 (6 bases). The CDR3 extends over 15 amino acids. The V gene's germline CDR1 is SGHRS and CDR2 YFSETQ. V was cut by 2 bases and J by 8 bases, with 17 bases left in between. The CDR3: CASSFLSGRSDEQFF. CDR3 in DNA: TGCGCCAGCAGCTTTCTCTCCGGGAGAAGCGATGAGCAGTTCTTC.

The chain carries TRBV29-1 and TRBJ1-1, with 8 bases that match TRBD1. CDR1 is SQVTM, CDR2 ANQGSEA, per germline. The CDR3 sequence is 15 residues long. The J segment lost 0 bases and the V segment lost 7 bases, leaving 10 bases of the junction unmatched. CDR3 coding DNA: TGCAGCGCCGAGCAGGGGGCGAGGATGAACACTGAAGCTTTCTTT. As protein: CSAEQGARMNTEAFF.

The chain recombines TRBV10-3 with TRBJ1-5, with 8 bases identical to TRBD1. Per germline, CDR1 ENHRY and CDR2 SYGVKD. After removal of 6 bases from V and 5 bases from J, the junction contained 9 bases not matched to a gene. The CDR3 runs to 15 residues. The DNA for the CDR3 is TGTGCCATCAGCTCCCCCGGGACAGGTGATCAGCCCCAGCATTTT. It translates to CAISSPGTGDQPQHF.

This clone was seen a few times. The chain joins TRBV6-4 to TRBJ1-6; TRBD1 aligns across 11 bases. Germline assignment: CDR1 MRHNA and CDR2 SNTAGT. V was pared by 2 bases and J by 9 bases, with 0 bases of the junction left unmatched. CDR3 length: 14 residues. Written as DNA, the CDR3 is TGTGCCAGCAGTGACGGACAGGGGGCTTCACCCCTCCACTTT. It translates to CASSDGQGASPLHF.

This chain connects TRBV7-9 to TRBJ1-4; 9 nucleotides line up with TRBD1. The CDR3 totals 15 residues. V shed 5 bases and J 5 bases; nucleotides not matched to a gene: 6. CDR1 is SEHNR, CDR2 FQNEAQ, per germline (reference sequence). CDR3 in amino acids: CASSPRGQGNEKLFF. In DNA, the CDR3 is TGTGCCAGCAGCCCGAGGGGACAGGGAAATGAAAAACTGTTTTTT.

The chain joins TRBV7-2 to TRBJ2-1; 8 bases line up with TRBD1. Germline V lookup: CDR1 SGHTA, CDR2 FQGNSA. V shed 5 bases, J shed 7 bases, and the junction held 7 bases outside the gene matches. This CDR3 spans 14 amino acids. The CDR3 bases are TGTGCCAGCAGCCCAGGGGGCAGAGCGAATGAGCAGTTCTTC. This gives the protein CASSPGGRANEQFF.

This chain uses TRBV9 with TRBJ1-1; D remains unclear. The CDR3 is made up of 12 amino acids. Germline V gene data show CDR1 as SGDLS and CDR2 as YYNGEE. The ends were cut back, 3 bases at V and 8 bases at J, with 11 bases in the middle. CDR3 residues: CASSADQVEAFF. Here the CDR3 DNA reads TGTGCCAGCAGCGCTGATCAGGTGGAAGCTTTCTTT.

This chain connects TRBV6-5 to TRBJ2-5; TRBD1 matches at 8 bases. The germline V gene has CDR1 MNHEY and CDR2 SVGAGI. This CDR3 comprises 15 residues. J lost 0 bases, V lost 4 bases, and 4 bases had no gene match. CDR3 coding DNA: TGTGCCAGCAGTTCCGGGACAGGAGACCAAGAGACCCAGTACTTC. This encodes CASSSGTGDQETQYF.

This sequence joins TRBV9 and TRBJ2-7, with D possibly matching TRBD1 (6 bases). The J call is uncertain, as TRBJ2-5 better fits the DNA end. CDR3 length equals 16 residues. Germline values: CDR1 SGDLS, CDR2 YYNGEE. In DNA, the CDR3 is TGTGCCAGCAGCGTGACGGACAGAACGTTCCAAGAGACCCAGTACTTC. Its translation is CASSVTDRTFQETQYF.

The chain employs TRBV5-1 and TRBJ2-5; a possible D gene is TRBD1 (6 bases). There are 13 residues in the CDR3. Germline CDR1 and CDR2: SGHRS and YFSETQ. Trimming left V 0 bases short and J 5 bases short, with 8 bases between. CDR3 protein: CASSLGGRETQYF. In nucleotides, the CDR3 is TGCGCCAGCAGCTTGGGGGGGCGGGAGACCCAGTACTTC.

The chain combines TRBV10-3 with TRBJ2-1; 10 nucleotides agree with TRBD2. V trimming: 10 bases; J trimming: 9 bases; junction bases outside the gene matches: 12. Germline V gene data show CDR1 as ENHRY and CDR2 as SYGVKD. This CDR3 has 14 residues. Here the CDR3 reads CATIAGGSLIEQFF. Written as DNA, the CDR3 is TGTGCCACAATAGCGGGGGGATCTTTGATTGAGCAGTTCTTC.

The chain has TRBV11-2 and TRBJ2-1; TRBD1 matches 8 bases. V lost 2 bases and J lost 6; bases outside the gene matches: 6. Germline CDR1 and CDR2: SGHAT and FQNNGV. The CDR3 has 15 amino acids. CDR3 amino acids: CASSLSQGASNEQFF. The CDR3 region has the DNA TGTGCCAGCAGCTTATCTCAGGGGGCTAGCAATGAGCAGTTCTTC.

The rearrangement uses TRBV25-1 and TRBJ2-7; TRBD1 agrees at 8 bases. CDR1 is MGHDK and CDR2 is SYGVNS in the germline V gene. J gave up 0 bases and V 4 bases, and 8 bases lay outside the gene matches. There are 16 residues in the CDR3. The CDR3 region is CASSGSWGQDSYEQYF. CDR3 sequence (DNA): TGTGCCAGCAGTGGGTCCTGGGGACAGGACTCCTACGAGCAGTACTTC.

V usage is TRBV11-2 and J usage is TRBJ2-1; 11 nucleotides match TRBD2. Germline V gene data show CDR1 as SGHAT and CDR2 as FQNNGV. V dropped 0 bases and J dropped 6; count of bases not matched to a gene: 4. The CDR3 length is 16 residues. CDR3 DNA sequence: TGTGCCAGCAGCTTAGAGATAGCGGGGGGGTTCAATGAGCAGTTCTTC. Its translation: CASSLEIAGGFNEQFF.

The genes are TRBV10-1 and TRBJ2-3; maybe TRBD2 (5 bases). V lost 4 bases and J 0 bases, leaving 11 bases between the germline ends. Germline V lookup: CDR1 WNHNN, CDR2 SYGVQD (reference sequence). The length of the CDR3 is 15 residues. CDR3 loop: CASSVRRTSTDTQYF. Written as DNA, the CDR3 is TGCGCCAGCAGTGTAAGGCGGACTAGCACAGATACGCAGTATTTT.

The chain is built from TRBV2 and TRBJ2-3, with TRBD2 identical over 9 bases. Per germline, CDR1 SNHLY and CDR2 FYNNEI. J was trimmed by 1 base and V by 5 bases; bases with no gene match: 4. The CDR3 extends over 15 amino acids. The DNA of the CDR3 is TGTGCCAGCAGTTTTAGCGGGGGAGGCACAGATACGCAGTATTTT. Protein: CASSFSGGGTDTQYF.

This chain links TRBV2 with TRBJ2-1, with 8 positions matching TRBD1. Looked up from germline, CDR1 is SNHLY and CDR2 is FYNNEI. The CDR3 has 15 amino acids. The V and J ends lost 5 bases and 4 bases, in that order; junction bases with no gene match: 7. In nucleotides, the CDR3 is TGTGCCAGCAGTTTAGACAGGGGCTTATACAATGAGCAGTTCTTC. Its protein product is CASSLDRGLYNEQFF. The full variable domain, completed using reference TRBV2 and TRBJ2-1, is EPEVTQTPSHQVTQMGQEVILRCVPISNHLYFYWYRQILGQKVEFLVSFYNNEISEKSEIFDDQFSVERPDGSNFTLKIRSTKLEDSAMYFCASSLDRGLYNEQFFGPGTRLTVL.

The chain employs TRBV2 and TRBJ2-1; 8 bases are shared with TRBD2. V shed 10 bases, J shed 6 bases, and the junction held 11 bases outside the gene matches. Germline V gene sequence: CDR1 SNHLY, CDR2 FYNNEI. The CDR3 is 14 residues long. In DNA, the CDR3 is TGTGCCACCTCTCGACAACTAGCGGTCAATGAGCAGTTCTTC. The encoded protein is CATSRQLAVNEQFF.

The chain carries TRBV15 and TRBJ1-2, with 9 bases identical to TRBD1. This CDR3 is built from 14 residues. V trimming: 4 bases; J trimming: 8 bases; junction bases outside the gene matches: 8. Germline lookup yields CDR1 LNHNV and CDR2 YYDKDF (reference sequence). The DNA of the CDR3 is TGTGCCACCAGCATGGACAGGGGCCGTGAGGGCTACACCTTC. This sequence encodes CATSMDRGREGYTF.

The chain combines TRBV19 with TRBJ1-1; 10 nucleotides line up with TRBD1. Germline V gene data show CDR1 as LNHDA and CDR2 as SQIVND (reference sequence). The length of the CDR3 is 14 residues. The junction had 5 bases not matched to a gene; V was cut back by 5 bases and J by 5 bases. CDR3 residues: CASSVDRGSTEAFF. Written as DNA, the CDR3 is TGTGCCAGTAGTGTGGACAGGGGGAGTACTGAAGCTTTCTTT.

The chain combines TRBV30 with TRBJ1-5; no clear D gene. V lost 0 bases and J 4 bases, leaving 4 bases between the germline ends. CDR3 length: 12 residues. CDR1 is GTSNPN, CDR2 SVGIG, per germline (reference sequence). The CDR3 loop is CAWSVENQPQHF. CDR3 DNA sequence: TGTGCCTGGAGTGTGGAGAATCAGCCCCAGCATTTT.

This sequence joins TRBV7-2 and TRBJ1-2; D is unclear. Trimming left V 2 bases short and J 10 bases short, with 14 bases between. CDR1 SGHTA and CDR2 FQGNSA come from the germline V gene. This CDR3 contains 13 residues. CDR3 nucleotides: TGTGCCAGCAGCTTAAGCCCCCGGGGTGACTACACCTTC. Protein sequence: CASSLSPRGDYTF.

The rearrangement joins TRBV5-6 to TRBJ2-1; 12 bases fit TRBD2. With 3 bases clipped from V and 3 bases from J, the junction kept 7 bases outside the gene matches. Germline V gene sequence: CDR1 SGHDT, CDR2 YYEEEE. The CDR3 has 17 residues. In DNA form, the CDR3 reads TGTGCCAGCAGCTCCCCACAACTAGCGGGGGGCTACAATGAGCAGTTCTTC. Protein: CASSSPQLAGGYNEQFF. Looking up the rest from reference TRBV5-6 and TRBJ2-1 gives the full variable domain: DAGVTQSPTHLIKTRGQQVTLRCSPKSGHDTVSWYQQALGQGPQFIFQYYEEEERQRGNFPDRFSGHQFPNYSSELNVNALLLGDSALYLCASSSPQLAGGYNEQFFGPGTRLTVL.

The chain joins TRBV28 to TRBJ1-3, with no clear D. The germline CDR1 and CDR2 sequences are MDHEN and SYDVKM. This CDR3 spans 14 amino acids. V was trimmed by 4 bases and J by 3 bases, leaving 10 bases between them. The chain's CDR3 is CASSSGVSGNTIYF. The CDR3 coding sequence is TGTGCCAGCAGTTCGGGAGTTAGTGGAAACACCATATATTTT.

This clone was recorded once. The chain is built from TRBV7-9 and TRBJ2-3, with 9 bases identical to TRBD2. Per germline, CDR1 SEHNR and CDR2 FQNEAQ (reference sequence). The ends lost 6 bases at V and 0 bases at J; junction bases unmatched: 7. CDR3 size: 16 residues. The chain's CDR3 is CASSMSGGTSTDTQYF. For the CDR3, the DNA is TGTGCCAGCAGTATGAGCGGGGGGACTAGCACAGATACGCAGTATTTT.

V usage is TRBV28 and J usage is TRBJ2-1; 11 bases agree with TRBD2. In germline, CDR1 is MDHEN, CDR2 SYDVKM. With 3 bases clipped from V and 0 bases from J, the junction kept 1 base outside the gene matches. This CDR3 has 16 amino acids. CDR3 residues: CASSFTSGSSYNEQFF. In DNA, the CDR3 is TGTGCCAGCAGTTTTACTAGCGGGAGCTCCTACAATGAGCAGTTCTTC.

The chain uses TRBV2 and TRBJ1-5, with 9 bases lining up with TRBD1. Looked up from germline, CDR1 is SNHLY and CDR2 is FYNNEI. There are 15 residues in the CDR3. Losses at the gene ends were 6 bases for V and 5 bases for J; bases not matched to a gene: 8. CDR3 coding DNA: TGTGCCAGCAGCGATACAGGGGGCCGGCATCAGCCCCAGCATTTT. It translates to CASSDTGGRHQPQHF.

J is TRBJ1-3 and V is TRBV7-2; D is unresolved. V was shortened by 2 bases and J by 0 bases, with 8 bases between the two germline ends. The CDR3 totals 15 residues. The germline CDR1 and CDR2 sequences are SGHTA and FQGNSA. In DNA form, the CDR3 reads TGTGCCAGCAGCTTACGCCTAGCCTCTGGAAACACCATATATTTT. Protein product: CASSLRLASGNTIYF.

V usage is TRBV28 and J usage is TRBJ1-5, with D perhaps TRBD1 (5 bases). In germline, CDR1 is MDHEN, CDR2 SYDVKM. This CDR3 has 17 amino acids. V was pared by 6 bases and J by 0 bases, with 18 bases between. CDR3 DNA sequence: TGTGCCAGCAGGGCTCGGCGCAGGGTTTATAGCAATCAGCCCCAGCATTTT. Translated, it gives CASRARRRVYSNQPQHF.

The CDR3 bases are TGTGCCAGCAGTGGTGGCAGGGGTGGCGGGGAGCTGTTTTTT. Translation: CASSGGRGGGELFF. V is TRBV28 and J is TRBJ2-2; weak D call: TRBD1 (6 bases). Germline CDR1 MDHEN, CDR2 SYDVKM. The CDR3 has 14 amino acids. V was trimmed by 5 bases and J by 7 bases, leaving 14 bases between them.

V usage is TRBV5-6 and J usage is TRBJ1-2; D possibly corresponds to TRBD1 (5 bases). From germline, CDR1 is SGHDT and CDR2 YYEEEE. The CDR3 consists of 14 residues. Deletions cut 2 bases from V and 2 bases from J, with 10 bases between. The CDR3 reads CASSFTRANYGYTF. CDR3 sequence (DNA): TGTGCCAGCAGCTTCACCAGGGCAAACTATGGCTACACCTTC.